This TCR beta chain came from a study of vaccination effects on CD4 cells after COVID-19. Remarks on this clone: Its specificity is not known.

Clones were read by immunoSEQ multiplex PCR, and TCRdb kept only the in-frame ones, dropping some. The sample lists some 24,000 clones, 76% occurring once. Points from the study as a whole: Vaccine-induced clones in healthy vaccinees cross-reacted with common cold coronaviruses in only 1 of 255 cases.

Sequencing in the ViraFEST assay came after antigen-specific CD4+ T cells had been expanded with viral peptide pools, which were used to stimulate PBMC. Culturing for more than 9 days preceded CD4+ T cell isolation. Vaccinated participants had no history of SARS-CoV-2 infection and tested negative for nucleocapsid antibodies. On both days 3 and 7, half of the culture medium was replaced with IL-2 medium. The TCR originated in a human donor who received a COVID-19 vaccine. The sample was CD4+ T cells from PBMCs cultured with HCoV-NL63 spike peptides, taken before COVID-19 vaccination.

CDR3 in DNA: TGTGCCAGCAGTTACTCGTCGCGGGGGGGATATGGCTACACCTTC. It yields the protein CASSYSSRGGYGYTF. The rearrangement joins TRBV6-5 to TRBJ1-2; TRBD1 is a possible D gene (5 bases). V lost 0 bases to trimming and J lost 5 bases, with 13 bases between them. Germline-derived CDR1 and CDR2 are MNHEY and SVGAGI. The CDR3 sequence is 15 residues long.